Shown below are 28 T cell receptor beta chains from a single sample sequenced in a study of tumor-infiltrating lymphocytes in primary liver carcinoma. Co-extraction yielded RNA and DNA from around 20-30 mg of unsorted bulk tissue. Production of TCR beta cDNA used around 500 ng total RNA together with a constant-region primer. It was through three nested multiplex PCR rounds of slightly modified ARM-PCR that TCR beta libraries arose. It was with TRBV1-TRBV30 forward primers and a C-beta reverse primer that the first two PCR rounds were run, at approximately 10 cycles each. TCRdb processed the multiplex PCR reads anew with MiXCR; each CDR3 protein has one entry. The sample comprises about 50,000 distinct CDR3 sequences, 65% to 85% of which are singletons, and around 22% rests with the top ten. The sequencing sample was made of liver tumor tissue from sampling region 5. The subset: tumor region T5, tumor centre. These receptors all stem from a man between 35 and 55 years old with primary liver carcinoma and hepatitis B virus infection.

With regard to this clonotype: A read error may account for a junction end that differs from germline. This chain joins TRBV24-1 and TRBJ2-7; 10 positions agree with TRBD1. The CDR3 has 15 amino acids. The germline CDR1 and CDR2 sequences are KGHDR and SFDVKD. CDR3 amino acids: CAIKWPGQGSYEQYF. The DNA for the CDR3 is TGTGCCATCAAGTGGCCGGGACAGGGGTCCTACGAGCAATACTTC.

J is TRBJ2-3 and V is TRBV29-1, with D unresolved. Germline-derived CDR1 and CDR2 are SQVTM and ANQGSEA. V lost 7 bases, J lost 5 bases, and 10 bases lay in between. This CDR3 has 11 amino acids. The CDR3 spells CSAWHEDTQYF. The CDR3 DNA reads TGCAGCGCTTGGCATGAAGATACGCAGTATTTT.

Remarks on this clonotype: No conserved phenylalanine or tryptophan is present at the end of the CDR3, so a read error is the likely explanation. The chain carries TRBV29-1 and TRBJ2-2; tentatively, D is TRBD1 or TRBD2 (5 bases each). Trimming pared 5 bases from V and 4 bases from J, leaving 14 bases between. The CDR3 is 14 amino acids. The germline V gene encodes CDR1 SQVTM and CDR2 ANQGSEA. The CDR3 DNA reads TGCAGCGTTCTCAGTCCGGGACCCACCGGGGAGCTGTTTGTT. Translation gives CSVLSPGPTGELFV.

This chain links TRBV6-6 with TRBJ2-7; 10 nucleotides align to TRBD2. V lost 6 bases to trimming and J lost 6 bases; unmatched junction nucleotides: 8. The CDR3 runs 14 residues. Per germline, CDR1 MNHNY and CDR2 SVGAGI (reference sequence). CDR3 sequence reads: CASRVLAGVCEQYF. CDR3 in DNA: TGTGCCAGCAGGGTGCTAGCGGGAGTCTGCGAGCAGTACTTC.

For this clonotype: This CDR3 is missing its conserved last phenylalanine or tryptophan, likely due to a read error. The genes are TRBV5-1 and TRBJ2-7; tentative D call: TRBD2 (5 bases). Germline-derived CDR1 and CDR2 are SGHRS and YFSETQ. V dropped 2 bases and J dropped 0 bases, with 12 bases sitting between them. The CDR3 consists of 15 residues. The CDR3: CASSFAGISSYEQYL. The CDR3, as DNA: TGCGCCAGCAGCTTCGCCGGGATTAGCTCCTACGAGCAGTACCTC.

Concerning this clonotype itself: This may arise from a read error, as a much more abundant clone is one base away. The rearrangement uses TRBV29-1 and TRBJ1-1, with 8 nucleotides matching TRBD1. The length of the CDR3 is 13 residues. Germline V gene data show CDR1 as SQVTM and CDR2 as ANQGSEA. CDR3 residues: CNVSRGLRTEAFF. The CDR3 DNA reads TGCAACGTTAGCAGGGGGCTCCGGACTGAAGCTTTCTTT. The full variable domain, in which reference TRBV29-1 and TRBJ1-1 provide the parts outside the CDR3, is SAVISQKPSRDICQRGTSLTIQCQVDSQVTMMFWYRQQPGQSLTLIATANQGSEATYESGFVIDKFPISRPNLTFSTLTVSNMSPEDSSIYLCNVSRGLRTEAFFGQGTRLTVV.

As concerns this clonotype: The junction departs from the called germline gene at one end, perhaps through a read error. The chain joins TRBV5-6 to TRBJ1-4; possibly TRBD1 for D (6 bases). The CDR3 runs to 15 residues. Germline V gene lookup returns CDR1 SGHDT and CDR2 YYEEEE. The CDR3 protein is CASSTPGATYEKLVF. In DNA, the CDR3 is TGTGCCAGCAGCACTCCAGGGGCCACTTATGAAAAACTGGTTTTT.

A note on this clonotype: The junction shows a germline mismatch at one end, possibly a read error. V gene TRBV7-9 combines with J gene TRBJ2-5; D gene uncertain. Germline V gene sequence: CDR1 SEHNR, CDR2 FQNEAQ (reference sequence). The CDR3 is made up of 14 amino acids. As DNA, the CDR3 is TGTGCTAGCAGCTTGGGCGCAGGTGTGGAGACCCAGTACTTC. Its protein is CASSLGAGVETQYF.

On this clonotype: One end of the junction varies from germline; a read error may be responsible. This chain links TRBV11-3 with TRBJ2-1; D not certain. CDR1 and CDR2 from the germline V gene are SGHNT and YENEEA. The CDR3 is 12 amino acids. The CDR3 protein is CAISLNASEQSF. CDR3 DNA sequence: TGTGCCATCAGCTTAAATGCCAGTGAGCAGTCCTTC.

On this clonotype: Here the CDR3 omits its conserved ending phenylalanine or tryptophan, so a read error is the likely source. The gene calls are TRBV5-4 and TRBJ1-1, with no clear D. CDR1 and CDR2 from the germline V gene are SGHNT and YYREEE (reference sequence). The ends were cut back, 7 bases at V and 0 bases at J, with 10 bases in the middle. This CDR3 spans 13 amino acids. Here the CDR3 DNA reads TGTGCCAGCGGAATAGGGTTGAACACTGAAGCTTTCATT. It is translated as CASGIGLNTEAFI.

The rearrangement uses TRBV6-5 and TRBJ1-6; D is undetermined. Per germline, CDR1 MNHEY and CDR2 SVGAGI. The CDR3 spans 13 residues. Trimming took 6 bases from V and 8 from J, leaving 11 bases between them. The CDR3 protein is CASRGEAYSPLHF. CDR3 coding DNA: TGTGCCAGCAGAGGAGAGGCTTATTCACCCCTCCACTTT.

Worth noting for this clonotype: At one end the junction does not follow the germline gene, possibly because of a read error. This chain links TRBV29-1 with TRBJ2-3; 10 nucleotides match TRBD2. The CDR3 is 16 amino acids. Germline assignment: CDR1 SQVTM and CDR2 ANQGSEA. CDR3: CNVFRFSSGSVDTQYF. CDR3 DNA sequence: TGCAACGTTTTTAGATTTTCTAGCGGGAGTGTAGATACGCAGTATTTT.

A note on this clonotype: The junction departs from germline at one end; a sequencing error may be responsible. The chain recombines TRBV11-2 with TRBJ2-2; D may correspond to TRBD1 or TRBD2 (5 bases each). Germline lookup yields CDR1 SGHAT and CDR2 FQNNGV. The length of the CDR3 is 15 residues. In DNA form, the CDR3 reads TGTGCTAGCAGCTTAGCCCAGGGACGGACCGGGGAGCCGTTTTTT. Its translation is CASSLAQGRTGEPFF. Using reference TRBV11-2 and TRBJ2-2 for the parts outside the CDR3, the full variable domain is EAGVAQSPRYKIIEKRQSVAFWCNPISGHATLYWYQQILGQGPKLLIQFQNNGVVDDSQLPKDRFSAERLKGVDSTLKIQPAKLEDSAVYLCASSLAQGRTGEPFFGEGSRLTVL.

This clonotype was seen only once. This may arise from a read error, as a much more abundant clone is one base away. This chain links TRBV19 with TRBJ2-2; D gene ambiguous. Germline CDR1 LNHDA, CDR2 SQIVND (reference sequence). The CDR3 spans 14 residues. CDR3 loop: CDSSISGYTGELFF. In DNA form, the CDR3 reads TGTGACAGTAGTATATCCGGGTATACCGGGGAGCTGTTTTTT.

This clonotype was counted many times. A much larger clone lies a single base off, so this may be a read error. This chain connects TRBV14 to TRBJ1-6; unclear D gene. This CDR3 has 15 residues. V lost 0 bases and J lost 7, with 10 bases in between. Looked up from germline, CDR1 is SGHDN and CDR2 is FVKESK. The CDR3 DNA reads TGTGCCAGCAGCCAAGAGTTTCCGGGGAATTCACCCCTCCACTTT. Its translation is CASSQEFPGNSPLHF.

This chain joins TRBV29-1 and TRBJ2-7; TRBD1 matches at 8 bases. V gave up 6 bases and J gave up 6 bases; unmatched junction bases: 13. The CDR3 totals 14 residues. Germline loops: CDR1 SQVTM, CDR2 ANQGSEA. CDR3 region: CSVPDRVDRVEQYF. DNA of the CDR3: TGCAGCGTCCCGGACAGGGTGGATCGGGTCGAGCAGTACTTC.

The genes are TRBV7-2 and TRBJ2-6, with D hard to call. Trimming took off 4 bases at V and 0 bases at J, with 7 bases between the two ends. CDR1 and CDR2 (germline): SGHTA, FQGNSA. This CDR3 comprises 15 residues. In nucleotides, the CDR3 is TGTGCCAGCAGCTCTCTGGGCTCTGGGGCCAACGTCCTGACTTTC. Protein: CASSSLGSGANVLTF.

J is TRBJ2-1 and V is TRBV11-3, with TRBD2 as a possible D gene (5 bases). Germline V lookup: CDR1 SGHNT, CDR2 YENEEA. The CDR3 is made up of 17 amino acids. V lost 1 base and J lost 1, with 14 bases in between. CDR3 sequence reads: CASSLGLGGLSYNEQFF. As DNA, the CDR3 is TGTGCCAGCAGCTTAGGGTTAGGCGGGCTATCCTACAATGAGCAGTTCTTC.

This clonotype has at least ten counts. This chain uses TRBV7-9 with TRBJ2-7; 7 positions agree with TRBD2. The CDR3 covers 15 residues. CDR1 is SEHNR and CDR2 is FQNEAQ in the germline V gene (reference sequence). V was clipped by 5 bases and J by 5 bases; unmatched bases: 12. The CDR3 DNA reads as TGTGCCAGCAGCCCGGAAGGGAGGGAGTCGGACGAGCAGTACTTC. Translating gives CASSPEGRESDEQYF.

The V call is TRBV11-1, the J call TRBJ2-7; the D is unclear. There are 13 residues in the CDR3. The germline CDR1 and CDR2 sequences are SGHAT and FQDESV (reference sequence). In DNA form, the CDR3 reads TGTGCTGGCAGGCGGAAGCGATCCTACGAGCAGTACTTC. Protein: CAGRRKRSYEQYF. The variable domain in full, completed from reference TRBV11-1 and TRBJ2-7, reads EAEVAQSPRYKITEKSQAVAFWCDPISGHATLYWYRQILGQGPELLVQFQDESVVDDSQLPKDRFSAERLKGVDSTLKIQPAELGDSAMYLCAGRRKRSYEQYFGPGTRLTVT.

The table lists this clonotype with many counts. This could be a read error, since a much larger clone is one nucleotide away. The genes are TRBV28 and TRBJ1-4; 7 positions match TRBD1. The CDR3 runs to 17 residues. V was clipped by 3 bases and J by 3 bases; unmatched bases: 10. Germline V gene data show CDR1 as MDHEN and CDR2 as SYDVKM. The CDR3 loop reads CASSFGDRFAANEKLFF. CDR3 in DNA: TGTGCCAGCAGTTTTGGGGACAGATTTGCAGCTAATGAAAAACTGTTTTTT.

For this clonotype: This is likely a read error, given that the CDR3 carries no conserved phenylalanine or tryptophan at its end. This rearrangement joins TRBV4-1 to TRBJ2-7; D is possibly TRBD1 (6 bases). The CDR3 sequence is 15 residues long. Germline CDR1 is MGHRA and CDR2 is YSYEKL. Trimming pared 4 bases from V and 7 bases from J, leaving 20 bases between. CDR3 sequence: CASSRVFQQGNEQYL. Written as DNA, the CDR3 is TGCGCCAGCAGCCGAGTATTCCAACAGGGAAATGAGCAGTACCTC.

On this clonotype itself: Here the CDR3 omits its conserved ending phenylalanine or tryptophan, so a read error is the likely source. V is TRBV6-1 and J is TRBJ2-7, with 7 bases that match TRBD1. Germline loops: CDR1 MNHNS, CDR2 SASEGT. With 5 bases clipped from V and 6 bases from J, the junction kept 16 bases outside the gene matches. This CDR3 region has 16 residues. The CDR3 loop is CASSTDRSPILCEQYS. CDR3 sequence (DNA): TGTGCCAGCAGTACGGACAGGTCACCAATTCTATGCGAGCAGTACTCC.

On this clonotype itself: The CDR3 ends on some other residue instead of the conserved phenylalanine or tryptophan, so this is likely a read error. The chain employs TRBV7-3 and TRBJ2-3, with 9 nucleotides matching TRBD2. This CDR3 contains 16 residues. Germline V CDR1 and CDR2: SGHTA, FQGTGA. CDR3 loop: CTSSSGTSRDTDTQYL. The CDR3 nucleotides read TGTACCAGCAGCTCCGGGACTAGCAGGGATACAGATACGCAGTATTTG.

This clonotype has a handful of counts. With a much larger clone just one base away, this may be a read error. The CDR3 reads CASSETSVAYNEQLF. CDR3 nucleotides: TGTGCCAGCAGTGAGACTAGCGTTGCCTACAATGAGCAGCTCTTC. V gene TRBV2 combines with J gene TRBJ2-1; TRBD2 matches 8 bases. Germline CDR1 SNHLY, CDR2 FYNNEI. There are 15 residues in the CDR3.

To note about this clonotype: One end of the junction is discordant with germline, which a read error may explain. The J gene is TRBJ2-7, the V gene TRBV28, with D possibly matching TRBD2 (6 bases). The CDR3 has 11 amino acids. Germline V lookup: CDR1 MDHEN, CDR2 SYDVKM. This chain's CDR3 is CVSSDWGERYF. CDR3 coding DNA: TGTGTCAGCAGTGACTGGGGGGAGCGGTACTTC.

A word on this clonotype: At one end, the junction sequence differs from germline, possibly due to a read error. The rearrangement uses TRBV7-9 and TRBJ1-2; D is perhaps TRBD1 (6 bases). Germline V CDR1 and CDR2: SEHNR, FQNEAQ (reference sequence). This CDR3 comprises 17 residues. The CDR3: CASSSRPQGGRNCGYTF. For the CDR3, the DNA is TGTGCCAGCAGCTCCAGACCCCAAGGGGGGCGCAACTGTGGCTACACCTTC.

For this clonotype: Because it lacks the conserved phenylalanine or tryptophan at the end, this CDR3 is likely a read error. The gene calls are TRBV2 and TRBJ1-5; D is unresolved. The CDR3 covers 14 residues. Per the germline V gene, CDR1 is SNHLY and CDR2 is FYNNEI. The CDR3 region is CASSAVGGNLPQHS. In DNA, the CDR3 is TGTGCCAGCAGCGCGGTAGGAGGCAATCTGCCCCAGCATTCT.